The clone carrying this T cell receptor beta chain was picked up many times. These data are taken from a study of T cells after yellow fever vaccination. Each CDR3 protein gets one entry after TCRdb re-called the 5' RACE reads with MiXCR. The sample carries about 310,000 distinct CDR3 sequences, 3.6% recorded once. The CDR3 contains 14 residues. V gave up 5 bases and J gave up 1 base, with 11 bases separating them. The V gene's germline CDR1 is SGHTA and CDR2 FQGNSA. The sequence was collected from a man between 18 and 29 years old who received the YFV17D yellow fever vaccine. The V gene is TRBV7-2, the J gene TRBJ1-1; D perhaps matches TRBD1 (5 bases). The sample was PBMCs, taken on the day of the yellow fever booster vaccination. The CDR3 DNA reads as TGTGCCAGCAGCCCTAACGGGGGGAACACTGAAGCTTTCTTT. It encodes CASSPNGGNTEAFF.